This T cell receptor (beta chain) is drawn from a study of shared T cell receptors in the human thymus. Assay used: immunoSEQ multiplex PCR; TCRdb lists only in-frame clones, some missing. Of around 730,000 clones listed, 80% to 90% are singletons. The CDR3 runs 15 residues. Germline V CDR1 and CDR2: MDHEN, SYDVKM. Trimming left V 2 bases short and J 7 bases short, with 15 bases between. The same sample was also used in a study of human thymus T cells. In that study: Biased V and J segment usage appeared in thymus and peripheral blood. Highly overlapping thymic repertoires in unrelated individuals were reported by related research.

The chain carries TRBV28 and TRBJ2-1, with a tentative D call TRBD1 (5 bases). This clonotype was sampled from a girl under three years old with a congenital heart defect. Sequencing used thymocytes. The CDR3 region is CASSLRGSRRNEQFF. CDR3 DNA sequence: TGTGCCAGCAGTTTAAGGGGAAGTCGGCGGAATGAGCAGTTCTTC.